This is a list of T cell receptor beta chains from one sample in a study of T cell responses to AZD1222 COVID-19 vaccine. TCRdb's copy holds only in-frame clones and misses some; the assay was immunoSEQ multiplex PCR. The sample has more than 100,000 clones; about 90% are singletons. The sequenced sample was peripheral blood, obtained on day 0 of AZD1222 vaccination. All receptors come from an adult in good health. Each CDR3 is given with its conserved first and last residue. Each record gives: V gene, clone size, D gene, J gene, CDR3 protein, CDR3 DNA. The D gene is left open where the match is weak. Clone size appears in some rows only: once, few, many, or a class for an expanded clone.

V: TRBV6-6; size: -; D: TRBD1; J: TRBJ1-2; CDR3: CASSEPGQGTYGYTF; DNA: TGTGCCAGCAGTGAGCCGGGACAGGGGACCTATGGCTACACCTTC
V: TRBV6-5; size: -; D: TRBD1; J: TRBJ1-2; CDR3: CASSYPSQGIGYTF; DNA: TGTGCCAGCAGTTACCCCTCACAGGGGATCGGCTACACCTTC
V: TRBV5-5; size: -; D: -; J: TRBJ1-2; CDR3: CASSLEPGRWLNYGYTF; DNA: TGTGCCAGCAGCTTAGAACCCGGGAGGTGGTTAAACTATGGCTACACCTTC
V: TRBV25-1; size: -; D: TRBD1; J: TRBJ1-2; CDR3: CASSEAWDSGPGYYGYTF; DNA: TGTGCCAGCAGTGAAGCTTGGGACAGCGGCCCCGGCTACTATGGCTACACCTTC
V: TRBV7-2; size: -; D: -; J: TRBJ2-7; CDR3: CASSLRDTLYEQYF; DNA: TGTGCCAGCAGCCTCCGGGACACCCTGTACGAGCAGTACTTC
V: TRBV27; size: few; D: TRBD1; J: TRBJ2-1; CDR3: CASSQGQGITEQFF; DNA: TGTGCCAGCAGCCAGGGACAGGGGATCACTGAGCAGTTCTTC
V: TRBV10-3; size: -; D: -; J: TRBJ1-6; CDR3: CAISEGGLDSPLHF; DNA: TGTGCCATCAGTGAGGGGGGCCTCGATTCACCCCTCCACTTT
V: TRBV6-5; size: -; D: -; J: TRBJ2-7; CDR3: CASSLAGEQYF; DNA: TGTGCCAGCAGTCTAGCCGGGGAGCAGTACTTC
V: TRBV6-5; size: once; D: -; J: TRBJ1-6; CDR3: CASRQGTIYNSPLHF; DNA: TGTGCCAGCAGACAAGGGACGATTTATAATTCACCCCTCCACTTT
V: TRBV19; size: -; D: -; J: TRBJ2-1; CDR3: CASSIGLANEQFF; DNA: TGTGCCAGTAGTATAGGCCTTGCCAATGAGCAGTTCTTC
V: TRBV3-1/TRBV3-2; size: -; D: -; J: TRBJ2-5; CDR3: CASSRQQETQYF; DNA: TGTGCCAGCAGCCGACAGCAAGAGACCCAGTACTTC
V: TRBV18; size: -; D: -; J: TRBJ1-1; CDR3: CASSPTVNTEAFF; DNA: TGTGCCAGCTCGCCGACAGTGAACACTGAAGCTTTCTTT
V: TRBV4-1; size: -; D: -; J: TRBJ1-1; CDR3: CASSQASNRGEAFF; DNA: TGCGCCAGCAGCCAAGCCTCCAATAGGGGGGAGGCTTTCTTT
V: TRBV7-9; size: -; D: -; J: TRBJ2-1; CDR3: CASRPFSSYNEQFF; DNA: TGTGCCAGCAGGCCCTTTTCCTCCTACAATGAGCAGTTCTTC
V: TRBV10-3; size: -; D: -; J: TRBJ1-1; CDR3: CAISRDGGRGTEAFF; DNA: TGTGCCATCAGTCGGGACGGGGGAAGAGGCACTGAAGCTTTCTTT
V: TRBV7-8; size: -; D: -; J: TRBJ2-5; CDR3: CASSPSLGGLETQYF; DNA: TGTGCCAGCAGCCCCAGCTTGGGGGGGCTAGAGACCCAGTACTTC
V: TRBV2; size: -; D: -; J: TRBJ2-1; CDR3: CASSRRGGLYNEQFF; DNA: TGTGCCAGCAGTCGGAGGGGGGGCCTCTACAATGAGCAGTTCTTC
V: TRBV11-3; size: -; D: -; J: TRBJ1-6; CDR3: CASSLGGSNSPLHF; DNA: TGTGCCAGCAGTTTAGGGGGTAGTAATTCACCCCTCCACTTT
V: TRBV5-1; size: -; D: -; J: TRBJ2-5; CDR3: CASSLARSYTVETQYF; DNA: TGCGCCAGCAGCTTGGCCAGGTCCTACACGGTGGAGACCCAGTACTTC
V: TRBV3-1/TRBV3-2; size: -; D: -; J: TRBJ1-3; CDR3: CASSQERQISGNTIYF; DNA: TGTGCCAGCAGCCAAGAGAGACAAATCTCTGGAAACACCATATATTTT
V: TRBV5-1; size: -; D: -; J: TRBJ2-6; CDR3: CASSLGPGTNVLTF; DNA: TGCGCCAGCAGCTTGGGTCCAGGGACCAACGTCCTGACTTTC
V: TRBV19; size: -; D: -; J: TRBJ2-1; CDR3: CASSIRYNEQFF; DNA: TGTGCCAGTAGTATCCGGTACAATGAGCAGTTCTTC
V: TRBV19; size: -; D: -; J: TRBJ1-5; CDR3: CASSTEGNQPQHF; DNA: TGTGCCAGTAGCACAGAGGGCAATCAGCCCCAGCATTTT
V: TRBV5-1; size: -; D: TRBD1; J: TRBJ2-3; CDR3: CASSLGDRAGTDTQYF; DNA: TGCGCCAGCAGCCTGGGGGACAGGGCGGGCACAGATACGCAGTATTTT
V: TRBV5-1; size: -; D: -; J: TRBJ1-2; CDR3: CASSLGNSGDNNYGYTF; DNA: TGCGCCAGCAGCTTGGGTAACAGTGGAGACAATAACTATGGCTACACCTTC
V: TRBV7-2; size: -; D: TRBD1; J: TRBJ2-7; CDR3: CASSSGQIYEQYF; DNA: TGTGCCAGCAGCTCGGGACAGATCTACGAGCAGTACTTC
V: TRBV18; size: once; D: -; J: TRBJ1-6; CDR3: CASSPDISNSPLHF; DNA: TGTGCCAGCTCACCCGACATCTCTAATTCACCCCTCCACTTT
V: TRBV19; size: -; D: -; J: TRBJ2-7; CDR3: CASMPRKTGTVHEQYF; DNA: TGTGCCAGTATGCCACGAAAAACTGGTACAGTCCACGAGCAGTACTTC